One and the same sample provided the 13 T cell receptor beta chains below, sequenced in a study of tumor-infiltrating lymphocytes in primary liver carcinoma. The source material, roughly 18-33 mg of unsorted bulk tissue, was used to co-extract RNA and DNA. A constant-region primer served to make TCR beta cDNA from approximately 490 ng total RNA. Three-round nested multiplex PCR performed with slightly modified ARM-PCR produced the TCR beta libraries. TRBV1-TRBV30 forward and Cbeta reverse primers drove the first two roughly 11-cycle rounds. TCRdb re-called the multiplex PCR reads through MiXCR, storing one row per CDR3 protein. The table lists about 92,000 distinct CDR3 sequences, less than 75% of them singletons, with 27% in the top ten. Specimen: tumor-adjacent normal liver tissue. These receptors originate from a middle-aged man with primary liver carcinoma and hepatitis B virus infection.

Regarding this clonotype: Without the conserved terminal phenylalanine or tryptophan, this CDR3 likely stems from a read error. The genes are TRBV29-1 and TRBJ2-3, with D perhaps TRBD2 (6 bases). CDR1 SQVTM and CDR2 ANQGSEA come from the germline V gene. The CDR3 length is 12 residues. Here the CDR3 reads CSVDGGRDTQYY. CDR3 sequence (DNA): TGCAGCGTAGACGGGGGTAGGGATACACAGTATTAT.

The genes are TRBV6-2 or TRBV6-3 and TRBJ2-7; tentatively, D is TRBD2 (5 bases). This CDR3 has 15 residues. V lost 6 bases, J lost 0 bases, and 15 bases lay in between. Germline CDR1 MNHEY, CDR2 SVGEGT. The chain's CDR3 is CASSLLRRGSYEQYF. The CDR3 bases are TGTGCCAGCAGCCTCCTTCGACGGGGCTCCTACGAGCAGTACTTC.

This clonotype was counted only a few times. The chain recombines TRBV7-9 with TRBJ2-5; TRBD1 matches at 7 bases. V was pared by 3 bases and J by 4 bases, with 8 bases of the junction left unmatched. The germline V gene encodes CDR1 SEHNR and CDR2 FQNEAQ (reference sequence). The CDR3 has 15 amino acids. This chain's CDR3 is CASSFVEGGGETQYF. The CDR3 DNA is TGTGCCAGCAGCTTTGTAGAAGGGGGCGGAGAGACCCAGTACTTC.

V is TRBV10-3 and J is TRBJ2-2; tentatively, D is TRBD1 (7 bases). CDR3 length: 16 amino acids. V was shortened by 7 bases and J by 3 bases, with 18 bases between the two germline ends. Germline CDR1 reads ENHRY; CDR2 reads SYGVKD. In DNA, the CDR3 is TGTGCCATCAATGTCGGCGGGACAGCTGACACCGGGGAGCTGTTTTTT. Its translation: CAINVGGTADTGELFF.

This clonotype was detected a few times. The rearrangement links TRBV11-2 to TRBJ2-7; maybe TRBD2 (5 bases). V shed 5 bases and J shed 3 bases, with 17 bases lying between them. Germline V gives CDR1 SGHAT, CDR2 FQNNGV. The CDR3 totals 15 residues. The CDR3 loop is CASSVTSGNFYEQYF. The CDR3 DNA follows: TGTGCCAGCAGCGTCACTAGTGGGAACTTCTACGAGCAGTACTTC.

Details on this clonotype: Since a much larger clone is just one base distant, this may be a read error. The J gene is TRBJ2-2, the V gene TRBV29-1, with no clear D. The germline gives CDR1 SQVTM, CDR2 ANQGSEA. The CDR3 is 13 residues long. Here the CDR3 reads CGVDSTNTGELFF. The CDR3 DNA is TGCGGCGTTGATTCAACGAACACCGGGGAGCTGTTTTTT.

This clonotype was counted many times. J is TRBJ2-2 and V is TRBV12-3 or TRBV12-4; maybe TRBD1 (6 bases). This CDR3 contains 15 residues. The germline V and J ends were trimmed by 8 bases and 6 bases, with 19 bases remaining between them. The DNA of the CDR3 is TGTGCCAGCGCCTTAGAGGGGGAAATCGCCGGGGAGCTGTTTTTT. This translates into CASALEGEIAGELFF.

In its sample, this clonotype was seen a few times. V is TRBV2 and J is TRBJ1-5; D is uncertain. Germline CDR1 is SNHLY and CDR2 is FYNNEI. The CDR3 has 14 residues. V was pared by 6 bases and J by 7 bases, with 16 bases between. CDR3 residues: CASSPDTPGQPQHF. The CDR3 DNA is TGTGCCAGCAGCCCCGACACTCCTGGACAGCCCCAGCATTTT.

The chain combines TRBV21-1 with TRBJ1-5; the D call TRBD1 from the table was never checked on the DNA. TRBV21-1 is a pseudogene. CDR3 length: 17 residues. The CDR3 is CASSKGDGGIGNQPQDF. The CDR3 DNA sequence: TGTGCCAGCAGCAAAGGGGACGGGGGTATAGGCAATCAGCCCCAGGATTTT.

With regard to this clonotype: Compared with germline, one end of the junction differs, possibly owing to a read error. This chain links TRBV11-2 with TRBJ2-1; D remains ambiguous. The CDR3 extends over 12 amino acids. Germline V gene data show CDR1 as SGHAT and CDR2 as FQNNGV. CDR3 nucleotides: TGTGCCAGCAGGTTAGCAACTCAGGAGCAGCTCTTC. Protein: CASRLATQEQLF.

As to this clonotype: Since a much larger clone is just one base distant, this may be a read error. V is TRBV14 and J is TRBJ2-1; 7 nucleotides align to TRBD1. Germline loops: CDR1 SGHDN, CDR2 FVKESK. The CDR3 contains 16 residues. CDR3 nucleotides: TGTGCCGGCAGCTCCCTCGGTGGGGACAGATACAATGAGCAGTTCTTC. Translation gives CAGSSLGGDRYNEQFF.

Notes on this clonotype: The CDR3 ends on some other residue instead of the conserved phenylalanine or tryptophan, so this is likely a read error. The V call is TRBV4-1, the J call TRBJ1-1, with unresolved D. Germline CDR1 reads MGHRA; CDR2 reads YSYEKL. This CDR3 spans 13 amino acids. The DNA for the CDR3 is TGCGTCAGCAGCCAAGTTCCGGACGCTGAAGCTTTCTTA. This encodes CVSSQVPDAEAFL.

As regards this clonotype: Its ends do not fully match the called genes, so a read error is possible. This chain joins TRBV7-3 and TRBJ2-1; 8 bases fit TRBD2. CDR3 length equals 16 residues. Per germline, CDR1 SGHTA and CDR2 FQGTGA. The CDR3 bases are TGTACCAGCAGCGTCCGGGCTAGCGGGCTGTACAATGAGCAGTTCTTC. Translated, it gives CTSSVRASGLYNEQFF.